This record looks at one T cell receptor (beta chain) sequence and its context. What it binds is unknown. The data derive from a study of cytomegalovirus exposure and HLA in healthy donors. Investigators did not record CMV serostatus for this donor. Study results and caveats: Excluded were some V segments that proved indistinguishable, including TRBV6-2 and TRBV6-3. CMV serostatus was the sole immune exposure information available. Across donors, presence/absence analyses took sequencing depth to be roughly uniform.

13 Jbeta primers and 60 Vbeta primers were used for the PCR. Libraries were prepared by immunoSEQ multiplex PCR; TCRdb keeps only in-frame clonotypes and omits some of them. The sample contains about 170,000 clones, approximately 72% of which appear only once. CDR1 and CDR2 from the germline V gene are MNHEY and SVGAGI. The V and J ends lost 8 bases and 4 bases respectively, with 15 bases between them. This CDR3 spans 15 amino acids. The receptor's source is a human donor in good health. The chain employs TRBV6-5 and TRBJ2-6; D perhaps matches TRBD1 (6 bases). Material: PBMCs. As DNA, the CDR3 is TGTGCCAGCGCGGCGGCCGGGACAGGGGCCAACGTCCTGACTTTC. Protein sequence: CASAAAGTGANVLTF.